Listed here are 18 T cell receptor beta chains from one sample, sequenced in a study of blood T cell repertoires in COVID-19. The protocol was immunoSEQ multiplex PCR, while the TCRdb copy is restricted to in-frame clones and leaves out a portion. This repertoire shows tens of thousands of clones, around nine tenths found once; its top ten account for around 16%. The specimen was peripheral blood. Source of these receptors: a man aged 70-80 years with acute or convalescent COVID-19.

The J gene is TRBJ1-1, the V gene TRBV9; 11 nucleotides agree with TRBD1. Germline V gene data show CDR1 as SGDLS and CDR2 as YYNGEE. The junction had 0 bases not matched to a gene; V was cut back by 2 bases and J by 3 bases. This CDR3 is built from 14 residues. For the CDR3, the DNA is TGTGCCAGCAGCGTGGGACAGGGGGACACTGAAGCTTTCTTT. Encoded protein: CASSVGQGDTEAFF.

CDR3 bases: TGTGCCAGCAGCTTAGAGAGGGCGTGGGGGCGGTGGGAGAATTCACCCCTCCACTTT. The encoded protein is CASSLERAWGRWENSPLHF. The chain combines TRBV7-2 with TRBJ1-6, with D possibly matching TRBD1 (6 bases). From germline, CDR1 is SGHTA and CDR2 FQGNSA. The CDR3 length is 19 residues. V lost 1 base and J 7 bases, leaving 23 bases between the germline ends.

This chain's CDR3 is CASSTNRGRGFGNQPQHF. The CDR3 nucleotides are TGTGCCAGTAGTACGAACAGGGGGCGCGGGTTTGGCAATCAGCCCCAGCATTTT. The chain has TRBV19 and TRBJ1-5; the match to TRBD1 covers 9 bases. CDR3 size: 18 residues. From germline, CDR1 is LNHDA and CDR2 SQIVND (reference sequence). The V gene end was trimmed by 4 bases and the J gene end by 2 bases; junction bases not matched to a gene: 12. Supplemented by reference TRBV19 and TRBJ1-5, the full variable domain reads DGGITQSPKYLFRKEGQNVTLSCEQNLNHDAMYWYRQDPGQGLRLIYYSQIVNDFQKGDIAEGYSVSREKKESFPLTVTSAQKNPTAFYLCASSTNRGRGFGNQPQHFGDGTRLSIL.

This rearrangement joins TRBV7-7 to TRBJ2-3; 7 positions match TRBD1. Germline CDR1 reads SSHAT; CDR2 reads FNYEAQ (reference sequence). The length of the CDR3 is 15 residues. The junction had 7 bases not matched to a gene; V was cut back by 5 bases and J by 2 bases. CDR3 coding DNA: TGTGCCAGCAGCCCATCCGGACAGGACACAGATACGCAGTATTTT. Protein sequence: CASSPSGQDTDTQYF.

This chain uses TRBV7-8 with TRBJ1-4, with 10 bases that match TRBD1. The CDR3 has 14 residues. Losses at the gene ends were 5 bases for V and 8 bases for J; bases not matched to a gene: 5. Germline lookup yields CDR1 SGHVS and CDR2 FQNEAQ. As DNA, the CDR3 is TGTGCCAGCAGCGGGAGGACAGGGGGGGAAAAACTGTTTTTT. Its translation: CASSGRTGGEKLFF.

The chain has TRBV6-2 or TRBV6-3 and TRBJ2-7; 15 nucleotides match TRBD2. CDR1 is MNHEY and CDR2 is SVGEGT in the germline V gene. The CDR3 spans 17 residues. Trimming removed 0 bases from V and 2 bases from J; junction bases left unmatched: 2. The CDR3 DNA is TGTGCCAGCAGTTACTCACGGACTAGCGGGAGGGCCTACGAGCAGTACTTC. It encodes CASSYSRTSGRAYEQYF.

The chain joins TRBV18 to TRBJ1-2; D not resolved. The CDR3 has 12 amino acids. The V and J ends lost 2 bases and 7 bases respectively, with 8 bases between them. Germline-derived CDR1 and CDR2 are KGHSH and LQKENI. This CDR3 reads CASSPGSVGYTF. In nucleotides, the CDR3 is TGTGCCAGCTCACCAGGGAGTGTTGGCTACACCTTC. Combining the CDR3 with reference TRBV18 and TRBJ1-2 gives the whole variable domain NAGVMQNPRHLVRRRGQEARLRCSPMKGHSHVYWYRQLPEEGLKFMVYLQKENIIDESGMPKERFSAEFPKEGPSILRIQQVVRGDSAAYFCASSPGSVGYTFGSGTRLTVV.

CDR3: CSVPSPTIGEAFF. For the CDR3, the DNA is TGCAGCGTCCCGTCGCCCACTATAGGTGAAGCTTTCTTT. The chain has TRBV29-1 and TRBJ1-1; D call uncertain. Germline V CDR1 and CDR2: SQVTM, ANQGSEA. Trimming stripped 6 bases from V and 7 bases from J, with 18 bases between. The CDR3 is made up of 13 amino acids.

This chain uses TRBV6-5 with TRBJ2-4; maybe TRBD1 (5 bases). In germline, CDR1 is MNHEY, CDR2 SVGAGI. The length of the CDR3 is 13 residues. Deletions cut 4 bases from V and 11 bases from J, with 15 bases between. The CDR3 sequence: CASSLRGRKVQYF. The CDR3 region has the DNA TGTGCCAGCAGTTTAAGGGGCAGGAAAGTTCAGTACTTC.

This clone was seen only a few times. This chain links TRBV28 with TRBJ2-7, with 12 bases lining up with TRBD2. This CDR3 has 15 residues. Germline loops: CDR1 MDHEN, CDR2 SYDVKM. V shed 5 bases, J shed 4 bases, and the junction held 6 bases outside the gene matches. CDR3 residues: CASSPLTSGRYEQYF. The CDR3 coding sequence is TGTGCCAGCAGTCCCTTGACTAGCGGGAGATACGAGCAGTACTTC. Full variable domain (remainder filled in from reference TRBV28 and TRBJ2-7): DVKVTQSSRYLVKRTGEKVFLECVQDMDHENMFWYRQDPGLGLRLIYFSYDVKMKEKGDIPEGYSVSREKKERFSLILESASTNQTSMYLCASSPLTSGRYEQYFGPGTRLTVT.

The chain combines TRBV6-1 with TRBJ1-2, with D uncertain. CDR1 MNHNS and CDR2 SASEGT come from the germline V gene. Trimming took off 1 base at V and 8 bases at J, with 17 bases between the two ends. The CDR3 spans 15 residues. CDR3 sequence: CASSEVARRGNGYTF. For the CDR3, the DNA is TGTGCCAGCAGTGAAGTAGCGCGGAGAGGGAACGGCTACACCTTC.

The V gene is TRBV5-1, the J gene TRBJ2-5; D uncertain. Trimming left V 5 bases short and J 3 bases short, with 5 bases between. In germline, CDR1 is SGHRS, CDR2 YFSETQ. The CDR3 contains 11 residues. In nucleotides, the CDR3 is TGCGCCAGCAGAGAGGAAGAGACCCAGTACTTC. As protein: CASREEETQYF.

A few counts support this clone. The chain couples TRBV29-1 to TRBJ2-3; TRBD2 matches at 7 bases. The CDR3 spans 14 residues. In germline, CDR1 is SQVTM, CDR2 ANQGSEA. CDR3 residues: CSAPLGGGPGTQYF. The CDR3 DNA sequence: TGCAGTGCCCCCCTCGGGGGAGGGCCTGGTACGCAGTATTTT.

The gene calls are TRBV6-2 or TRBV6-3 and TRBJ2-7; D perhaps matches TRBD1 (6 bases). CDR3 length: 13 residues. V lost 5 bases and J 1 base, leaving 9 bases between the germline ends. The germline gives CDR1 MNHEY, CDR2 SVGEGT. The CDR3 DNA follows: TGTGCCAGCAGTCACGGACAGTCCTACGAGCAGTACTTC. As protein: CASSHGQSYEQYF.

The V and J genes are TRBV24-1 and TRBJ2-1, with 9 bases identical to TRBD1. Germline CDR1 reads KGHDR; CDR2 reads SFDVKD. The CDR3 runs to 15 residues. J was trimmed by 6 bases and V by 3 bases; bases with no gene match: 5. The chain's CDR3 is CATSDTGGVINEQFF. The CDR3 bases are TGTGCCACCAGTGATACAGGGGGCGTTATCAATGAGCAGTTCTTC.

This clone was detected a few times. The rearrangement uses TRBV11-3 and TRBJ1-1, with D possibly matching TRBD1 (5 bases). This CDR3 is built from 13 residues. V was cut by 5 bases and J by 5 bases, with 12 bases left in between. The germline V gene has CDR1 SGHNT and CDR2 YENEEA. The CDR3 coding sequence is TGTGCCAGCAGCCCCGGGGGTGGAACTGAAGCTTTCTTT. This codes for CASSPGGGTEAFF.

This clone was seen a single time. The genes are TRBV6-6 and TRBJ2-3; 15 bases map to TRBD2. J gave up 4 bases and V 5 bases, and 4 bases lay outside the gene matches. The germline gives CDR1 MNHNY, CDR2 SVGAGI (reference sequence). The CDR3 length is 16 residues. The CDR3 DNA sequence: TGTGCCAGCAGTGGACTAGCGGGAGGGTTGGCAGATACGCAGTATTTT. Translated: CASSGLAGGLADTQYF.

The sample holds one count of this clone. The chain couples TRBV9 to TRBJ2-7; 9 positions agree with TRBD1. The CDR3 extends over 15 amino acids. Germline V gene data show CDR1 as SGDLS and CDR2 as YYNGEE. V was pared by 0 bases and J by 3 bases, with 4 bases of the junction left unmatched. The CDR3, as DNA: TGTGCCAGCAGCGTAGTGGGACAGGGAGGCTACGAGCAGTACTTC. It encodes CASSVVGQGGYEQYF.